This passage covers 14 T cell receptor beta chains from one sample sequenced in a study of identical twins (dated by TCRdb to 2016 to 2017). Library construction relied on 5' RACE. Instrument used: Illumina HiSeq 2000. In-frame beta chains were kept once TCRdb had trimmed the public reads at Q25 with fastp and called clones with MiXCR. CDR3 protein duplicates are merged, each entry listing the most common genes and DNA. This sample holds 1,800,000 or so distinct CDR3 sequences; roughly a third were observed only once. Of the sample, roughly 0.3% falls within the top ten clones. Sequences were obtained from cord blood. All receptors come from a newborn girl in good health.

The genes are TRBV20-1 and TRBJ1-4, with 7 bases lining up with TRBD1. CDR3 length: 13 residues. The trim removed 8 bases at V and 7 bases at J, leaving 10 bases unmatched. Germline loops: CDR1 DFQATT, CDR2 SNEGSKA (reference sequence). CDR3 sequence: CSSREGAGEKLFF. Here the CDR3 DNA reads TGCAGTTCTCGGGAGGGGGCCGGTGAAAAACTGTTTTTT.

V usage is TRBV29-1 and J usage is TRBJ2-3, with 15 bases fitting TRBD2. Germline V gene lookup returns CDR1 SQVTM and CDR2 ANQGSEA. V lost 7 bases to trimming and J lost 5 bases; unmatched junction nucleotides: 7. The CDR3 has 15 amino acids. In DNA, the CDR3 is TGCAGCGCCCCGGGACTAGCGGGAGGACAAGATACGCAGTATTTT. Translating it yields CSAPGLAGGQDTQYF.

This clonotype turned up a few times. The chain joins TRBV12-5 to TRBJ2-3; 7 bases match TRBD1. Germline CDR1 reads LGHNT; CDR2 reads FRNRAP. V lost 2 bases and J lost 2; bases outside the gene matches: 4. The CDR3 totals 15 residues. The chain's CDR3 is CASGLTGDPTDTQYF. The CDR3 DNA is TGTGCTAGTGGTTTGACAGGGGATCCCACAGATACGCAGTATTTT.

The chain uses TRBV7-2 and TRBJ2-7, with 7 bases that match TRBD2. CDR1 and CDR2 (germline): SGHTA, FQGNSA. V lost 1 base to trimming and J lost 5 bases; unmatched junction nucleotides: 8. CDR3 length equals 15 residues. The CDR3 DNA reads as TGTGCCAGCAGCTTAGGGGGAGGGAGCCTTAACGAGCAGTACTTC. This codes for CASSLGGGSLNEQYF.

The sample holds a few counts of this clonotype. The chain has TRBV6-6 and TRBJ1-2; D gene ambiguous. CDR1 is MNHNY, CDR2 SVGAGI, per germline (reference sequence). This CDR3 region has 15 residues. V dropped 0 bases and J dropped 7 bases, with 15 bases sitting between them. CDR3 nucleotides: TGTGCCAGCAGTTACTCTCCAGGATGGAAATTTGGCTACACCTTC. Its translation: CASSYSPGWKFGYTF.

The V call is TRBV4-1, the J call TRBJ2-3, with D possibly TRBD2 on 5 matching bases. Trimming shortened V by 1 base and J by 4 bases, and 12 bases separated the two germline ends. Per germline, CDR1 MGHRA and CDR2 YSYEKL. This CDR3 has 15 residues. DNA for the CDR3: TGCGCCAGCAGCCAAGGTCGAGGGAAGGCAGATACGCAGTATTTT. Translation gives CASSQGRGKADTQYF.

The chain recombines TRBV24-1 with TRBJ2-5, with 12 bases that match TRBD2. The DNA matches TRBJ2-7 better at its end, which makes the J call doubtful. The germline CDR1 and CDR2 sequences are KGHDR and SFDVKD. CDR3 length: 16 residues. The CDR3 spells CATSDLPTSGRNEQYF. CDR3 nucleotides: TGTGCCACCAGTGATTTGCCGACTAGCGGGAGAAACGAGCAGTACTTC.

J is TRBJ2-4 and V is TRBV2; D remains unclear. The J call is uncertain, as TRBJ2-5 better fits the DNA end. CDR1 and CDR2 (germline): SNHLY, FYNNEI. This CDR3 contains 14 residues. CDR3 region: CASSEAPRPETQYF. The DNA of the CDR3 is TGTGCCAGCAGTGAAGCCCCTCGCCCGGAGACCCAGTACTTC.

This clonotype has at least ten counts. The chain recombines TRBV20-1 with TRBJ2-7; 10 bases match TRBD1. Germline CDR1 DFQATT, CDR2 SNEGSKA (reference sequence). This CDR3 is built from 12 residues. The CDR3 protein is CSARQGAGEQYF. The CDR3 nucleotides read TGCAGCGCCCGACAGGGGGCGGGCGAGCAGTACTTC.

This clonotype was counted at least ten times. This chain uses TRBV2 with TRBJ2-1; tentative D call: TRBD1 (7 bases). CDR1 and CDR2 from the germline V gene are SNHLY and FYNNEI. The CDR3 consists of 15 residues. V lost 1 base to trimming and J lost 2 bases, with 9 bases between them. In DNA, the CDR3 is TGTGCCAGCAGTGAAGGGAGGGGGCCCTACAATGAGCAGTTCTTC. The encoded protein is CASSEGRGPYNEQFF.

This clonotype was seen only a few times. The chain carries TRBV3-1 and TRBJ2-1; no clear D gene. The CDR3 extends over 16 amino acids. Germline lookup yields CDR1 LGHDT and CDR2 YNNKEL (reference sequence). With 1 base removed from V and 1 base from J, the gap between germline ends came to 11 bases. The CDR3 nucleotides are TGTGCCAGCAGCCAAGTAATCAGGCTTTCCTACAATGAGCAGTTCTTC. It encodes CASSQVIRLSYNEQFF.

The chain joins TRBV9 to TRBJ1-2, with no clear D. The CDR3 is made up of 14 amino acids. CDR1 and CDR2 from the germline V gene are SGDLS and YYNGEE. Trimming took off 1 base at V and 1 base at J, with 8 bases between the two ends. CDR3 nucleotides: TGTGCCAGCAGCGTATCGGGCAGTAACTATGGCTACACCTTC. It yields the protein CASSVSGSNYGYTF.

In this sample, this clonotype turned up a few times. V usage is TRBV28 and J usage is TRBJ2-7; D gene ambiguous. CDR1 is MDHEN, CDR2 SYDVKM, per germline. The CDR3 is 12 residues long. V lost 5 bases to trimming and J lost 11 bases, with 16 bases between them. In nucleotides, the CDR3 is TGTGCCAGCAGTCCCCTAACGACGACGAAGTACTTC. It is translated as CASSPLTTTKYF.

CDR3 region: CATSSGTGPYQETQYF. CDR3 DNA sequence: TGTGCCACCAGCAGCGGGACAGGGCCCTACCAAGAGACCCAGTACTTC. V is TRBV15 and J is TRBJ2-5; 9 bases are a match to TRBD1. V was pared by 3 bases and J by 0 bases, with 5 bases of the junction left unmatched. CDR1 is LNHNV, CDR2 YYDKDF, per germline (reference sequence). The CDR3 is 16 residues long.